This record covers a single T cell receptor (beta chain). The sample comes from a study of OX40 agonist ivuxolimab in advanced cancers. Trimming stripped 4 bases from V and 0 bases from J, with 12 bases between. Looked up from germline, CDR1 is ENHRY and CDR2 is SYGVKD. The CDR3 sequence is 16 residues long. Profiled with immunoSEQ multiplex PCR; TCRdb holds only in-frame clones, not every one. In the table there are roughly 77,000 clones, roughly four fifths of which are singletons. This specimen was CD4+ or CD8+ T cells sorted from blood, taken in a trial of the OX40 agonist ivuxolimab. The sequence was collected from an adult with an advanced solid tumor such as melanoma, head and neck, liver or kidney cancer. The chain joins TRBV10-3 to TRBJ2-2, with D uncertain. This chain's CDR3 is CAISGPTSPNTGELFF. The CDR3 nucleotides read TGTGCCATCAGTGGGCCAACCTCCCCGAACACCGGGGAGCTGTTTTTT.